These 14 T cell receptor beta chains were all obtained from the same sample, sequenced in a study of T cells after yellow fever vaccination. MiXCR, run by TCRdb on the 5' RACE reads, gives a single entry per CDR3 protein. The table includes a few hundred thousand distinct CDR3 sequences, around 4.9% detected once. The material was CD4+ T cells sorted from PBMCs, obtained on the day of the yellow fever booster vaccination. The receptors were sampled from a man younger than 30 who received the YFV17D yellow fever vaccine.

V gene TRBV9 combines with J gene TRBJ1-2; D might be TRBD1 (6 bases). CDR1 is SGDLS and CDR2 is YYNGEE in the germline V gene. The V and J ends lost 0 bases and 1 base respectively, with 16 bases between them. The CDR3 spans 17 residues. CDR3 coding DNA: TGTGCCAGCAGCGTAGAATCGACGGGGGGCTTTAACTATGGCTACACCTTC. Translation: CASSVESTGGFNYGYTF. Drawing the rest from reference TRBV9 and TRBJ1-2, the complete variable domain is DSGVTQTPKHLITATGQRVTLRCSPRSGDLSVYWYQQSLDQGLQFLIQYYNGEERAKGNILERFSAQQFPDLHSELNLSSLELGDSALYFCASSVESTGGFNYGYTFGSGTRLTVV.

A few counts support this clonotype. This chain links TRBV10-3 with TRBJ2-1, with D possibly TRBD1 on 5 matching bases. The CDR3 sequence is 12 residues long. Germline CDR1 ENHRY, CDR2 SYGVKD. Trimming pared 8 bases from V and 7 bases from J, leaving 12 bases between. CDR3 nucleotides: TGTGCCATCGGGGCAGGGCTGAATGAGCAGTTCTTC. Translation gives CAIGAGLNEQFF.

This clonotype came up once. The V gene is TRBV2, the J gene TRBJ1-1, with 10 bases matching TRBD1. Germline V gives CDR1 SNHLY, CDR2 FYNNEI. CDR3 size: 13 residues. V lost 8 bases to trimming and J lost 6 bases; unmatched junction nucleotides: 6. The CDR3 loop reads CASQGQGVSEAFF. CDR3 in DNA: TGTGCCAGCCAAGGACAGGGGGTATCTGAAGCTTTCTTT.

V usage is TRBV7-2 and J usage is TRBJ1-6; D is perhaps TRBD1 (5 bases). The V and J ends lost 0 bases and 11 bases respectively, with 17 bases between them. The CDR3 totals 16 residues. Germline CDR1 and CDR2: SGHTA and FQGNSA. The CDR3 nucleotides are TGTGCCAGCAGCTTAGCTAGGGGTCAGCCCGAGGCACCCCTCCACTTT. Amino acid sequence: CASSLARGQPEAPLHF.

This clonotype has a single count. The gene calls are TRBV7-2 and TRBJ1-3; the match to TRBD1 covers 7 bases. V shed 4 bases, J shed 7 bases, and the junction held 10 bases outside the gene matches. The CDR3 sequence is 15 residues long. Looked up from germline, CDR1 is SGHTA and CDR2 is FQGNSA. The CDR3 DNA follows: TGTGCCAGCAGCTCAACAGGGGTTGTAGGTAACACCATATATTTT. This encodes CASSSTGVVGNTIYF.

This chain uses TRBV12-3 or TRBV12-4 with TRBJ1-2; D unclear. The CDR3 loop spans 12 amino acids. Trimming left V 6 bases short and J 10 bases short, with 15 bases between. The CDR3 protein is CASSQQTTVYTF. CDR3 coding DNA: TGTGCCAGCAGCCAACAGACGACGGTCTACACCTTC.

This clonotype was observed many times. V usage is TRBV4-2 and J usage is TRBJ2-5; D call uncertain. The CDR3 spans 14 residues. Germline assignment: CDR1 LGHNA and CDR2 YNFKEQ. V lost 4 bases and J lost 3, with 12 bases in between. In nucleotides, the CDR3 is TGTGCCAGCAGCCGAGATTGGTGGGAAGAGACCCAGTACTTC. Amino acid sequence: CASSRDWWEETQYF.

The sample holds a few counts of this clonotype. The rearrangement joins TRBV6-6 to TRBJ1-2; D is uncertain. V was shortened by 2 bases and J by 14 bases, with 9 bases between the two germline ends. The CDR3 spans 10 residues. The germline V gene encodes CDR1 MNHNY and CDR2 SVGAGI (reference sequence). CDR3 region: CASSYGVITF. As DNA, the CDR3 is TGTGCCAGCAGTTACGGGGTTATAACCTTC.

This clonotype was observed a few times. V is TRBV20-1 and J is TRBJ2-7, with a weak D call TRBD2 (5 bases). The CDR3 length is 16 residues. Germline CDR1 reads DFQATT; CDR2 reads SNEGSKA (reference sequence). Trimming stripped 2 bases from V and 5 bases from J, with 22 bases between. DNA for the CDR3: TGCAGTGCTAGATCCCCCTCGGACTTAGGGCCCAACGAGCAGTACTTC. Amino acids: CSARSPSDLGPNEQYF.

This clonotype has just a few counts. One base away lies a much larger clone, so this may be a sequencing read error. The chain uses TRBV9 and TRBJ2-5; 12 positions agree with TRBD2. This CDR3 comprises 15 residues. CDR1 and CDR2 (germline): SGDLS, YYNGEE. V dropped 2 bases and J dropped 2; count of bases not matched to a gene: 1. Written as DNA, the CDR3 is TGTGCCAGCAGCGTGACTAGCGGGGGTCAAGAGACCCAGTACTTC. It specifies CASSVTSGGQETQYF.

The V call is TRBV30, the J call TRBJ1-1; no clear D gene. The V gene's germline CDR1 is GTSNPN and CDR2 SVGIG (reference sequence). Trimming shortened V by 6 bases and J by 5 bases, and 16 bases separated the two germline ends. The CDR3 is 13 residues long. The CDR3 nucleotides are TGTGCCTGCACAAAGGGCGAAAGGACTGAAGCTTTCTTT. Protein product: CACTKGERTEAFF. Drawing the rest from reference TRBV30 and TRBJ1-1, the complete variable domain is SQTIHQWPATLVQPVGSPLSLECTVEGTSNPNLYWYRQAAGRGLQLLFYSVGIGQISSEVPQNLSASRPQDRQFILSSKKLLLSDSGFYLCACTKGERTEAFFGQGTRLTVV.

This clonotype was detected a few times. The rearrangement joins TRBV13 to TRBJ1-1; TRBD1 matches 9 bases. The V gene's germline CDR1 is PRHDT and CDR2 FYEKMQ (reference sequence). With 5 bases clipped from V and 11 bases from J, the junction kept 12 bases outside the gene matches. CDR3 length equals 14 residues. CDR3 region: CASSHSDRGLYAFF. The CDR3 nucleotides read TGTGCCAGCAGCCATTCGGACAGGGGATTATATGCTTTCTTT.

The chain recombines TRBV10-3 with TRBJ2-6, with TRBD1 matching over 10 bases. The CDR3 extends over 16 amino acids. V was clipped by 6 bases and J by 4 bases; unmatched bases: 6. Looked up from germline, CDR1 is ENHRY and CDR2 is SYGVKD. The CDR3 here is CAIRLGQGSGANVLTF. Written as DNA, the CDR3 is TGTGCCATCAGACTGGGACAGGGGTCCGGGGCCAACGTCCTGACTTTC.

The chain has TRBV25-1 and TRBJ1-5; D unclear. Trimming took off 4 bases at V and 9 bases at J, with 16 bases between the two ends. The germline gives CDR1 MGHDK, CDR2 SYGVNS. This CDR3 has 14 amino acids. The CDR3, as DNA: TGTGCCAGCAGTGGGGTTTGGACCGATGCGCCCCAGCATTTT. Amino acids: CASSGVWTDAPQHF.